This T cell receptor beta chain was identified in a study of T-cell reconstitution after alpha-beta-depleted transplantation in children. Preparation of the TCRbeta library was carried out with unique molecular identifiers. MiXCR was run by TCRdb on the PCR reads, yielding one entry per CDR3 protein. This table holds about 540,000 distinct CDR3 sequences, 18% found once. The CDR3 length is 13 residues. The V end was cut by 1 base, the J end by 7 bases, with 9 bases between. Germline CDR1 SGHKS, CDR2 YYEKEE (reference sequence). Sequences were derived from PBMCs from the stem cell graft donor, sampled from the stem cell graft. The V and J genes are TRBV5-5 and TRBJ2-1; the D gene is possibly TRBD1 (5 bases). The receptor's source is a human donor who donated a stem cell graft to a child with acute lymphoblastic leukemia. The CDR3 loop reads CASSLWTTNEQFF. The DNA of the CDR3 is TGTGCCAGCAGCTTGTGGACAACTAATGAGCAGTTCTTC.